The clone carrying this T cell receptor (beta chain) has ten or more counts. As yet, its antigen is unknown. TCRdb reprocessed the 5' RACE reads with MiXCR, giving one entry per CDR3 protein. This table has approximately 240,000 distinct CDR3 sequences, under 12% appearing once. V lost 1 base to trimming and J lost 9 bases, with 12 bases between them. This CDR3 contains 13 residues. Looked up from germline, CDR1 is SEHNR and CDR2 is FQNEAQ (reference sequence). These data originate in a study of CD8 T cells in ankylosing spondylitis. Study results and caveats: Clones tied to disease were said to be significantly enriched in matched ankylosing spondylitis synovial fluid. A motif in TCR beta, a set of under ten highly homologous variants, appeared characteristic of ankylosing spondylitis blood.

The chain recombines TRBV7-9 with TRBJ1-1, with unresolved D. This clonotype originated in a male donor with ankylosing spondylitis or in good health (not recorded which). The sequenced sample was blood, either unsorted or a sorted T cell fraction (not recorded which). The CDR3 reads CASSLVGSTKAFF. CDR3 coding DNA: TGTGCCAGCAGCTTAGTAGGATCTACGAAAGCTTTCTTT.